The present T cell receptor beta chain was sequenced within a study of T cell repertoires in cytomegalovirus infection. Study summary: Recently identified HLA-C-restricted and well-studied HLA-B-restricted CMV epitopes were used. CMV infection plus the matching HLA type was flagged by public TCR beta signatures.

Germline values: CDR1 SGDLS, CDR2 YYNGEE. The CDR3 has 19 residues. Between the trimmed V and J ends, which lost 0 bases and 4 bases, there was a span of 23 bases. On this clonotype itself: Its antigen is not identified.

TCRdb reprocessed the reads via MiXCR and lists one record per CDR3 protein. The table shows roughly 500,000 distinct CDR3 sequences, with 30% to 40% occurring only once. Regarding the study as a whole: Totalled public TCR beta family frequency picked out people who carried CMV plus the relevant HLA.

The sequenced sample was cultured PBMCs, obtained from culture after CMV antigen stimulation. The V and J genes are TRBV9 and TRBJ2-1; D is ambiguous. The receptor was isolated from a human donor in good health (CMV status not recorded). Some clones in this sample may be carry-over from other donors' samples. CDR3 sequence: CASSVGTQVPRRLYNEQFF. CDR3 coding DNA: TGTGCCAGCAGCGTAGGCACCCAAGTACCCCGTAGGCTTTACAATGAGCAGTTCTTC.